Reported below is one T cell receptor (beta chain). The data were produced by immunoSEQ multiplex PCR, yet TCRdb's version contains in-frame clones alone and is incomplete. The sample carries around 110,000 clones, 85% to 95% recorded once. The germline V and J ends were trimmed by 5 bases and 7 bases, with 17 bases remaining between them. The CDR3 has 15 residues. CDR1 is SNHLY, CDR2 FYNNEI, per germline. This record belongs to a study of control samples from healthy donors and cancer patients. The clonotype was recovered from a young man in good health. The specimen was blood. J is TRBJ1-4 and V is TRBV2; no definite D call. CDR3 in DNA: TGTGCCAGCAGTCCCCATAGGACGGGTCTTGAAAAACTGTTTTTT. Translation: CASSPHRTGLEKLFF.